Sequencing of this T cell receptor (beta chain) was carried out in a study of patients and donors after allogeneic stem cell transplantation. TCRdb reprocessed the RT-PCR reads with MiXCR, giving one entry per CDR3 protein. The data show approximately 200,000 distinct CDR3 sequences, less than 45% seen once. With 0 bases removed from V and 7 bases from J, the gap between germline ends came to 7 bases. Germline lookup yields CDR1 ENHRY and CDR2 SYGVKD. The CDR3 length is 12 residues. V and J are TRBV10-3 and TRBJ2-7; D is ambiguous. The sequenced sample was blood, either unsorted or a sorted T cell fraction (not recorded which). The clonotype originates from a human donor who was either an allogeneic HSCT recipient or a stem cell or donor lymphocyte infusion donor (not recorded which). It is not recorded whose cells these are; they may come from a transplant donor. The CDR3 DNA reads as TGTGCCATCAGTGAGTCCCAAAATGAGCAGTACTTC. Amino acids: CAISESQNEQYF.